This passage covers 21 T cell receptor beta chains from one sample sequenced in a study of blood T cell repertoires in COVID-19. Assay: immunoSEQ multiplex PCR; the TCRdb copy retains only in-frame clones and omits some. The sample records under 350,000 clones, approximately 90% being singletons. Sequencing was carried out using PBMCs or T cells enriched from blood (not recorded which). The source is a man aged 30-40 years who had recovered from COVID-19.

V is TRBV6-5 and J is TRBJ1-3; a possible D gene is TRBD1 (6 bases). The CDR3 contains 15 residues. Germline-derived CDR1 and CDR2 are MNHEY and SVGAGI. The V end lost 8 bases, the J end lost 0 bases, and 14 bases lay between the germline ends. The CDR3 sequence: CASVDSSDSGNTIYF. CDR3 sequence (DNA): TGTGCCAGCGTGGACAGTTCCGACTCTGGAAACACCATATATTTT.

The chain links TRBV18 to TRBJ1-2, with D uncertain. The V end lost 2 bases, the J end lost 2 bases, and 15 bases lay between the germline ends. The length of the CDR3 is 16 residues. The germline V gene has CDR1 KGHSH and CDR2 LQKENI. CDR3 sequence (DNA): TGTGCCAGCTCACCAGAACTAGTAGGAGGGAACTATGGCTACACCTTC. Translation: CASSPELVGGNYGYTF.

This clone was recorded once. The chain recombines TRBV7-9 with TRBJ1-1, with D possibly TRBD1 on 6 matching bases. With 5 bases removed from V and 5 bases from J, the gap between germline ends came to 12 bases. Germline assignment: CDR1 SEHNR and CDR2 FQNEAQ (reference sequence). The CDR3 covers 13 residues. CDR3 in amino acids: CASSETGGTEAFF. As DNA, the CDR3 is TGTGCCAGCAGCGAGACAGGTGGAACTGAAGCTTTCTTT.

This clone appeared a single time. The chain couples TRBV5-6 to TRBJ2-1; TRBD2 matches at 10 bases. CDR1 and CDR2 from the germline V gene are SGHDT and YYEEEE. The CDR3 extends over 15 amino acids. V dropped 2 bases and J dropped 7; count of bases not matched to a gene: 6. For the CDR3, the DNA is TGTGCCAGCAGCTTTCCTAGCGGGAGAGGAAATGAGCAGTTCTTC. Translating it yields CASSFPSGRGNEQFF.

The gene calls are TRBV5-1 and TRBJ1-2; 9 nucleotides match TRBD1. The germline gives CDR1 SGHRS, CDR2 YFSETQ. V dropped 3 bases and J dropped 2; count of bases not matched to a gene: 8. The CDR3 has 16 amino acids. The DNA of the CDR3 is TGCGCCAGCAGCTCGCAGGCGGGACAGGGCAACTATGGCTACACCTTC. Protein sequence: CASSSQAGQGNYGYTF.

CDR3 protein: CASSRRTDTQYF. Written as DNA, the CDR3 is TGTGCCAGCAGTCGGAGGACAGATACGCAGTATTTT. The chain couples TRBV6-5 to TRBJ2-3; D possibly corresponds to TRBD2 (5 bases). This CDR3 is 12 amino acids long. Deletions cut 5 bases from V and 3 bases from J, with 6 bases between. CDR1 MNHEY and CDR2 SVGAGI come from the germline V gene.

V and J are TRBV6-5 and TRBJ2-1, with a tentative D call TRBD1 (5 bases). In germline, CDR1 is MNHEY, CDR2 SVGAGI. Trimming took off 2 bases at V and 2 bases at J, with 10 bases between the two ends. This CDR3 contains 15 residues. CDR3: CASSYQGAPYNEQFF. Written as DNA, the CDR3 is TGTGCCAGCAGTTACCAAGGGGCCCCCTACAATGAGCAGTTCTTC.

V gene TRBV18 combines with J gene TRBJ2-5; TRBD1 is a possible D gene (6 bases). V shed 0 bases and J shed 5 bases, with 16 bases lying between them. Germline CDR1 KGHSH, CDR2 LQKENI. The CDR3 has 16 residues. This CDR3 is CASSPPRRAGVETQYF. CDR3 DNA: TGTGCCAGCTCACCACCGCGTCGGGCAGGGGTGGAGACCCAGTACTTC.

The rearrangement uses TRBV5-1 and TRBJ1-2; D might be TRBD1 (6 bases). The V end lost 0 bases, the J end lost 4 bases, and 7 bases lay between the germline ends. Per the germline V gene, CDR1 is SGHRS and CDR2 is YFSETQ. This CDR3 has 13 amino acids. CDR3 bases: TGCGCCAGCAGCTTGGCGGACAGCTATGGCTACACCTTC. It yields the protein CASSLADSYGYTF.

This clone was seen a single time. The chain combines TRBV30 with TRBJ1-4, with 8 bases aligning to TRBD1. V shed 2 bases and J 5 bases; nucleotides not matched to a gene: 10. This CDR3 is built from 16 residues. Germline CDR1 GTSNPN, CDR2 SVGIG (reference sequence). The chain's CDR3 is CAWSPDRGRENEKLFF. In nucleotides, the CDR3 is TGTGCCTGGAGTCCAGACAGGGGTCGTGAGAATGAAAAACTGTTTTTT.

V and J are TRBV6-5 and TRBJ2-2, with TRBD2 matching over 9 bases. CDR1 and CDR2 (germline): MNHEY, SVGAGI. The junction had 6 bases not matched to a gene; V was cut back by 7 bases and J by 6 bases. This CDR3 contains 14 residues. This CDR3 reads CASKASGTAGELFF. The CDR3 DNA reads TGTGCCAGCAAGGCTAGCGGGACCGCCGGGGAGCTGTTTTTT.

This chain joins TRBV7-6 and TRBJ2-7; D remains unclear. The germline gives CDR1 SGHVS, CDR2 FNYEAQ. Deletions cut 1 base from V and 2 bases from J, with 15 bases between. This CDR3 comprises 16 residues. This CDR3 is CASSLGASTFPYEQYF. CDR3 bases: TGTGCCAGCAGCTTAGGGGCCAGTACTTTTCCCTACGAGCAGTACTTC.

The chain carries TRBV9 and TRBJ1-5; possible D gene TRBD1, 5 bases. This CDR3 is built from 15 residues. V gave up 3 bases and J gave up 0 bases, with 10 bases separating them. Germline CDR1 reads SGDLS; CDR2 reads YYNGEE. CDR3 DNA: TGTGCCAGCAGCGGGGGCAGCCTTAGCAATCAGCCCCAGCATTTT. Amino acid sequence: CASSGGSLSNQPQHF.

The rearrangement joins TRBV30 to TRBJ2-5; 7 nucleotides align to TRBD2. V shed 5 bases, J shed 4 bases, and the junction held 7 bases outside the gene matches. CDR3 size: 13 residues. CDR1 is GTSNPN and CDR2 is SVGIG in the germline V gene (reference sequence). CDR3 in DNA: TGTGCCTGGCTTAGGGGCGGGAGAGAGACCCAGTACTTC. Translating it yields CAWLRGGRETQYF.

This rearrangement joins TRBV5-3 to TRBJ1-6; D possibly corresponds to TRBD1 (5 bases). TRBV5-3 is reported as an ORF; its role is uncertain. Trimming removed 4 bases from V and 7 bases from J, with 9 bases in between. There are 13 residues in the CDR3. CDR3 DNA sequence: TGTGCCAGAAGCGTTCGGGGGAATTCACCCCTCCACTTT. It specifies CARSVRGNSPLHF.

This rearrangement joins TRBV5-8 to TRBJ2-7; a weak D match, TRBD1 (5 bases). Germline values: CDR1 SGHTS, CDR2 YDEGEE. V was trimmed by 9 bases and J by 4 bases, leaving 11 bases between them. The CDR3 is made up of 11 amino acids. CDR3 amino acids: CAIPQGYEQYF. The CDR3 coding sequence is TGTGCCATCCCTCAGGGATACGAGCAGTACTTC.

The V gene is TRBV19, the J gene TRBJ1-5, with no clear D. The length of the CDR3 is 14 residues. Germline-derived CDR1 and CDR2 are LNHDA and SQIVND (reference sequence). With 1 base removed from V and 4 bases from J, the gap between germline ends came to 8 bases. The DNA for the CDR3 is TGTGCCAGTAGTATAGTGGCACGTAATCAGCCCCAGCATTTT. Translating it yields CASSIVARNQPQHF.

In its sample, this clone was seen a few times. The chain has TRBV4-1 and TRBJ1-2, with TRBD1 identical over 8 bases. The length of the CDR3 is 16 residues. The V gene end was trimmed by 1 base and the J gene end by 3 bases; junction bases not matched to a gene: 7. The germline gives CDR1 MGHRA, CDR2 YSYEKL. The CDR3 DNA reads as TGCGCCAGCAGCCAAGTAACCAGGGGGCTCGACTATGGCTACACCTTC. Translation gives CASSQVTRGLDYGYTF.

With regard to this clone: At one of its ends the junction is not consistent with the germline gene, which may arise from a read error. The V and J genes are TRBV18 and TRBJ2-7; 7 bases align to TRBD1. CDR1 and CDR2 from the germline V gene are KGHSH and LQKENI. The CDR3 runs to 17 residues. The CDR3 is CASSPQPGTARSNEQYF. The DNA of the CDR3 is TGTGCCAGCTCGCCACAGCCCGGGACAGCCCGCTCCAACGAGCAGTACTTC. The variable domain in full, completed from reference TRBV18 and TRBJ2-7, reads NAGVMQNPRHLVRRRGQEARLRCSPMKGHSHVYWYRQLPEEGLKFMVYLQKENIIDESGMPKERFSAEFPKEGPSILRIQQVVRGDSAAYFCASSPQPGTARSNEQYFGPGTRLTVT.

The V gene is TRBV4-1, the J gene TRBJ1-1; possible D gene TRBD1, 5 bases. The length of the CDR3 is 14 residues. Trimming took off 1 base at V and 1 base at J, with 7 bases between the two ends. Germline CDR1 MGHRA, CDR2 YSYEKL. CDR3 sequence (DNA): TGCGCCAGCAGCCAAGGGGGCGGGAACACTGAAGCTTTCTTT. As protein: CASSQGGGNTEAFF.

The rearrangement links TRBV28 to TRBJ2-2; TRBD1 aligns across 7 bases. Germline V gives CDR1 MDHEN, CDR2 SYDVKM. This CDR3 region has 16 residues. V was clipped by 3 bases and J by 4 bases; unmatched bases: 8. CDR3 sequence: CASSFLGGRGTGELFF. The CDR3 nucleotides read TGTGCCAGCAGTTTTCTAGGGGGCAGAGGCACCGGGGAGCTGTTTTTT.